This T cell receptor (beta chain) derives from a study of patients and donors after allogeneic stem cell transplantation. One entry per CDR3 protein results from TCRdb running MiXCR on the RT-PCR reads. The table includes 920,000 or so distinct CDR3 sequences, more than 15% detected once. Sequencing was carried out using blood, either unsorted or a sorted T cell fraction (not recorded which). This clonotype was sampled from a human donor who was either an allogeneic HSCT recipient or a stem cell or donor lymphocyte infusion donor (not recorded which). It is not recorded whose cells these are; they may come from a transplant donor.

The CDR3: CSAGTSGGLSAPETQYF. The DNA for the CDR3 is TGCAGTGCTGGGACTAGCGGGGGCCTCTCGGCCCCAGAGACCCAGTACTTC. V is TRBV20-1 and J is TRBJ2-5; 14 nucleotides agree with TRBD2. Germline loops: CDR1 DFQATT, CDR2 SNEGSKA (reference sequence). This CDR3 has 17 amino acids. J lost 4 bases, V lost 5 bases, and 12 bases had no gene match.